This TCR beta chain was profiled in a study of blood T cell repertoires in COVID-19 (TCRdb year 2020). About the investigation overall: The collaborator samples originated in the United States, Italy and Spain and spanned the acute and convalescent phases of COVID-19. The material from the prospective study consisted of cDNA or gDNA derived from T cells, B-cell-depleted T cells, or PBMCs. Subjects who had been exposed to COVID-19, were actively infected with it, or had recovered from it provided the deeply sampled blood TCRbeta repertoires that made up the dataset. The repertoires were released in a freely available public database meant as a resource for research on the immune response to SARS-CoV-2. The samples were drawn from the first 160 participants of the ongoing ImmuneRACE study and from over 950 subjects provided by 6 global collaborators. Sample metadata almost always included a de-identified subject ID, COVID-19 status, age in years and sex. Where HLA class I and class II types were available, the types were taken from metadata supplied by the sample provider, not from assay-based typing. Study-wide conclusions, independent of this receptor: The amount of clinical and demographic metadata varied by source and participant and was provided uncurated.

Each collaborating institution followed its own protocols to collect whole blood in K2EDTA tubes. For TCRbeta analysis, collaborator samples were shipped as frozen whole blood, as isolated PBMCs, or as DNA extracted from either sample type. TCRbeta CDR3 regions were amplified from genomic DNA using the immunoSEQ Assay, a bias-controlled multiplex PCR. Turning to the authors' computational methods: Nucleated cell counts per sample were estimated from amplification of reference gene primers within the assay. To quantify the absolute abundance of each unique TCRbeta CDR3 rearrangement, sequence reads were collapsed and filtered. For each sample, productive Simpson clonality was calculated as the square root of Simpson's diversity index across productive rearrangements. In its TCRdb copy, this immuneACCESS table keeps in-frame sequences only and misses some clones. Where compared with another copy, unresolved V genes explain less than half of these, and the others have no known cause. V, J and clone size derive from that table, while D and trimming were established from the DNA sequence. The sample includes some 700,000 clones, with 90% observed a single time. Of the sample, around 0.3% falls within the top ten clones.

Measured from the cysteine to the phenylalanine, the CDR3 is 18 residues long. CDR3 DNA only is kept here, 54 bases in frame from base 1. Trimming leaves V shorter by 0 bases and J shorter by 8 bases, with the junction holding 11 bases beyond the gene matches. From the germline V gene, CDR1 is LGHNA and CDR2 is YSLEER. A remark on this clone: This clone's antigen is unknown. Base qualities were left out, and no much larger clone turns up one base away.

This TCR came from a woman aged 18-29 years with acute or convalescent COVID-19. The sequencing input was peripheral blood. This chain is built from TRBV4-3 and TRBJ2-1; 12 bases in between match TRBD2. The bases are TGCGCCAGCAGCCAAGATACTAGCGGGGGGCCCTCTTTGGATGAGCAGTTCTTC. Translated, it reads CASSQDTSGGPSLDEQFF.